This T cell receptor beta chain was observed in a study of Graves' ophthalmopathy and Graves' hyperthyroidism. General study findings and limits: Ophthalmopathy progression predictions by the model showed around 72% specificity and approximately 71% sensitivity. Blood shared most expanded thyroid clonotypes above 0.001 frequency. Discrimination between ophthalmopathy and stable hyperthyroidism by a 13-signature model showed 87.88% sensitivity and about 80% specificity.

Exclusion applied to patients with other autoimmune diseases, uncontrolled infections, pregnancy or lactation. Amplification of the TCR beta CDR3 regions used RNA transcripts (as template). Investigators did first-round RT-PCR with HTBI primers, then second-round multiplex PCR. Each CDR3 protein gets one entry after TCRdb re-called the multiplex PCR reads with MiXCR. The sample holds over a million distinct CDR3 sequences, less than 45% seen once. Germline values: CDR1 WSHSY, CDR2 SAAADI. CDR3 length equals 13 residues. V was cut by 4 bases and J by 8 bases, with 14 bases left in between. Turning to this clonotype: The antigen is not known.

Source material: peripheral blood or thyroid tissue (not recorded which). The gene calls are TRBV10-2 and TRBJ1-2; D gene unclear. The receptor was derived from an adult man with Graves' hyperthyroidism. The CDR3 DNA follows: TGCGCCAGCAGTGTAGGGAAGTCGGCCGGCTACACCTTC. Amino acid sequence: CASSVGKSAGYTF.